What follows describes a single T cell receptor beta chain. Its antigen is not identified. This sample was included in a study of T cells expressing NK-cell markers. Study-level background: Repertoires of TCR beta were obtained from T cells sorted as CD3+CD56+NKG2C+, CD3+CD56+NKG2C- and CD3+CD56-NKG2C+. Seven HCMV-seropositive donors and one seronegative donor made up the eight sequenced donors.

The CDR3 has 15 residues. In germline, CDR1 is MNHNS, CDR2 SASEGT. Study-wide findings and caveats: Dominant NKG2C+ clonotypes in roughly six donors made up roughly 1.0-7.0% of CD8+ T cells.

Synthesis of TCR beta cDNA relied on 5'RACE template switching carrying UMIs. TCRdb reprocessed the 5' RACE reads, with one entry per CDR3 protein and no DNA. The listing records around 100,000 distinct CDR3 sequences. Sequencing was done on a sample of blood T cells: a sorted CD56 or NKG2C T cell subset, CD4+ or CD8+ T cells, or bulk PBMC T cells (not recorded which). The chain couples TRBV6-1 to TRBJ2-3; checking the TCRdb D call of TRBD1 is not possible without DNA. The receptor's source is a woman between 18 and 70 years old in good health. CDR3 residues: CASSRTGAGTDTQYF.